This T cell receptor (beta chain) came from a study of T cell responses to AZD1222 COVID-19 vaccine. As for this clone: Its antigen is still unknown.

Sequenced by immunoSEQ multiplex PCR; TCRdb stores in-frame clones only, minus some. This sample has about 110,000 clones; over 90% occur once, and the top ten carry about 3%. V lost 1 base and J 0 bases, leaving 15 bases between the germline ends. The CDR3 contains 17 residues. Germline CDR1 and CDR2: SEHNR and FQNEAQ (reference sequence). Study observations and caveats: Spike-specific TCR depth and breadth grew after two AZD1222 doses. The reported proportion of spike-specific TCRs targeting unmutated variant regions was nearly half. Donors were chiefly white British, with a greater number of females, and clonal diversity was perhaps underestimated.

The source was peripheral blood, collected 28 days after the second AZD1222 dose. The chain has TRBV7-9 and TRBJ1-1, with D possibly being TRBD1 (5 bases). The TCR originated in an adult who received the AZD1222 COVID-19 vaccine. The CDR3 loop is CASSLGGTGKMNTEAFF. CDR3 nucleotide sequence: TGTGCCAGCAGCTTAGGAGGCACAGGTAAGATGAACACTGAAGCTTTCTTT.